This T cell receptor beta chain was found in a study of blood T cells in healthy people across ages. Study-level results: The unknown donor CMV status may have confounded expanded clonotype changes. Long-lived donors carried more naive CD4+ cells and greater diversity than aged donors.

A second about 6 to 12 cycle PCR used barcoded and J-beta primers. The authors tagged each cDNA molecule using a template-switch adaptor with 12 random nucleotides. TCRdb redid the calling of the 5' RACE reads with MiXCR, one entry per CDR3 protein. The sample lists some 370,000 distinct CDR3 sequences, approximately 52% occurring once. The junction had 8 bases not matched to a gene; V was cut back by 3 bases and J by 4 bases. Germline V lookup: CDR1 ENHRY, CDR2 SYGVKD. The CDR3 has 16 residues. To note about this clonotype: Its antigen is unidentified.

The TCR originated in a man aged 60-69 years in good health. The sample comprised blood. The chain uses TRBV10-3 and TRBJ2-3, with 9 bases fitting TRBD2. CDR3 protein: CAISDGGRVSPDTQYF. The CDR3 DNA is TGTGCCATCAGTGACGGCGGGAGGGTGTCCCCAGATACGCAGTATTTT.